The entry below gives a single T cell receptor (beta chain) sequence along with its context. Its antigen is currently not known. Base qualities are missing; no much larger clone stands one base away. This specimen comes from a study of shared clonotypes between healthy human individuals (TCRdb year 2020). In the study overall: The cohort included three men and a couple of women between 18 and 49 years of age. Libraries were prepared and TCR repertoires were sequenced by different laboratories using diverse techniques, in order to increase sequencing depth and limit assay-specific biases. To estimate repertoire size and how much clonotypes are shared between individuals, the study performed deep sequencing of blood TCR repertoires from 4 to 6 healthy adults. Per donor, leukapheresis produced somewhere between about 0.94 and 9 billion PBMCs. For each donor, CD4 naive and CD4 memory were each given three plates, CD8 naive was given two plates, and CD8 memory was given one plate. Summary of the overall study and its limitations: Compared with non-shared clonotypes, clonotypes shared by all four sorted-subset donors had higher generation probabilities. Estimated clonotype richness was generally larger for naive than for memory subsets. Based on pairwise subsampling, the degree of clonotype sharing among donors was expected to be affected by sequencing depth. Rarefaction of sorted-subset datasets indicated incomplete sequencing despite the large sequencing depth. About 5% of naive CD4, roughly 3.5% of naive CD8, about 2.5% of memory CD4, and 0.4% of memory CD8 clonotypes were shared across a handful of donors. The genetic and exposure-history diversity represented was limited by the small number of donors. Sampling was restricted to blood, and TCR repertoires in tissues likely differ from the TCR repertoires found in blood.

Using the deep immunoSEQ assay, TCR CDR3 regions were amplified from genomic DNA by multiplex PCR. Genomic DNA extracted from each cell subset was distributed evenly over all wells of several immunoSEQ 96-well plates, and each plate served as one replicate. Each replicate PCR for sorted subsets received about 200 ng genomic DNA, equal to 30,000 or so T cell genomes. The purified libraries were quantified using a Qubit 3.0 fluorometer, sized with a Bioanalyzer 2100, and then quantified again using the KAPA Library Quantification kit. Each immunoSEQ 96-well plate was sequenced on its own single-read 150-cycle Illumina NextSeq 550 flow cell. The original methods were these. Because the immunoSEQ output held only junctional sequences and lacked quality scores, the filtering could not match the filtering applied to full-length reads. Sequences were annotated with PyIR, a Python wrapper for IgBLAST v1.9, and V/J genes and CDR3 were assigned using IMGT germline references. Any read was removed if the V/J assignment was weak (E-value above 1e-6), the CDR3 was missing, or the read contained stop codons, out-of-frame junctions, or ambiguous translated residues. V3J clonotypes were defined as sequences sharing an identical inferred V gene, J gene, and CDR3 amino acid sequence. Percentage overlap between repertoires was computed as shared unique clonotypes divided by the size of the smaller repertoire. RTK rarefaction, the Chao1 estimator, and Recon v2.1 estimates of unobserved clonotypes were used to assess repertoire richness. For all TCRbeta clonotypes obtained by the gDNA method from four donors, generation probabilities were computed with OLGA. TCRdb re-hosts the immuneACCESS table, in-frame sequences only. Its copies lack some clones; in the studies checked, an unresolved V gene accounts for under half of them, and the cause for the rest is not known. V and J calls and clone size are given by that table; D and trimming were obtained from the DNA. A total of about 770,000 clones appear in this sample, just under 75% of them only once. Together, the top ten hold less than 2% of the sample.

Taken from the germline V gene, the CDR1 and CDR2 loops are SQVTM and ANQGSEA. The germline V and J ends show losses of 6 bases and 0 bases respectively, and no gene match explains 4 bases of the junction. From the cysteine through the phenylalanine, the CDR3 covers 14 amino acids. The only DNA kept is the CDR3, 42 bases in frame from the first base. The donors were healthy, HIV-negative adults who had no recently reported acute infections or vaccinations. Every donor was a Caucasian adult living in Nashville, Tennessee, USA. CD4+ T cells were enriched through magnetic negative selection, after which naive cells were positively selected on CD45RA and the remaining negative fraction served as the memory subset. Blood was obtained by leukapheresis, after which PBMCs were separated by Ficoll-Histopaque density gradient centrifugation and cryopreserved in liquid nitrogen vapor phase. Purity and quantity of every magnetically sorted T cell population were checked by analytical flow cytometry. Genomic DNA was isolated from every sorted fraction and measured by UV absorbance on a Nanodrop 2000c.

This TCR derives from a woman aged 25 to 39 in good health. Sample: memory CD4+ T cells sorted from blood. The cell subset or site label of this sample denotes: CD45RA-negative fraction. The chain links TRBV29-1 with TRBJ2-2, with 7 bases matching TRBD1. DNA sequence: TGCAGCGTATACAGGGGCACGAACACCGGGGAGCTGTTTTTT. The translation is CSVYRGTNTGELFF.